This TCR beta chain was sequenced for a study of blood T cell repertoires in COVID-19. About the study: The samples span acute and convalescent COVID-19 from the United States, Italy and Spain. PBMCs, B-cell-depleted T cells, or T cells provided the cDNA or gDNA that made up the material.

TCRdb's copy holds only in-frame clones and misses some; the assay was immunoSEQ multiplex PCR. The sample gives 150,000 or so clones, around nine tenths of which show up once; approximately 0.5% is in the top ten. This clone came up once. This CDR3 is built from 19 residues. V lost 4 bases and J lost 0; bases outside the gene matches: 13. Germline CDR1 reads LNHDA; CDR2 reads SQIVND (reference sequence). Material: peripheral blood. This clonotype was sampled from a man between 60 and 70 years old with COVID-19, enrolled during active disease. This sequence joins TRBV19 and TRBJ2-7, with 12 bases aligning to TRBD1. The CDR3 DNA sequence: TGTGCCAGTAGTACCCGGGGACAGGGGGCCTTACTGAGCTCCTACGAGCAGTACTTC. Translated, it gives CASSTRGQGALLSSYEQYF.